Following are 11 T cell receptor beta chains from one sample sequenced in a study of CD8 T cells in Susac syndrome (dated by TCRdb to the late 2010s). Library creation used the immunoSEQ multiplex PCR assay. RNA was extracted using the RNeasy kit, and roughly 0.5 to 1 microgram was reverse transcribed with random hexamers. TCRdb reworked the public reads: Q25 trimming with fastp, MiXCR clone assembly, productive beta chains retained. Identical CDR3 protein sequences are pooled into one entry, listed with their most common genes and DNA. The sample contains about 60,000 distinct CDR3 sequences, over 85% of them found a single time. Approximately 0.18% of the sample comes from the top ten. The sample consisted of CD8+ T cells from PBMCs. These TCRs come from a human donor in good health.

The chain couples TRBV27 to TRBJ2-4; tentative D call: TRBD2 (5 bases). Looked up from germline, CDR1 is MNHEY and CDR2 is SMNVEV (reference sequence). V lost 5 bases, J lost 0 bases, and 14 bases lay in between. This CDR3 is built from 16 residues. The CDR3 protein is CASSADGILAKNIQYF. The CDR3 DNA is TGTGCCAGCAGTGCAGACGGGATTTTAGCCAAAAACATTCAGTACTTC.

CDR3 residues: CASSYAGNYVEQYF. In DNA, the CDR3 is TGTGCCAGCAGTTACGCCGGGAACTACGTGGAGCAGTACTTC. The chain has TRBV6-5 and TRBJ2-7; D may be TRBD2 (5 bases). The CDR3 covers 14 residues. Trimming left V 2 bases short and J 7 bases short, with 15 bases between. Germline lookup yields CDR1 MNHEY and CDR2 SVGAGI.

The chain links TRBV12-3 or TRBV12-4 to TRBJ2-1, with D unclear. The V end was cut by 7 bases, the J end by 10 bases, with 23 bases between. There are 15 residues in the CDR3. Written as DNA, the CDR3 is TGTGCCAGCATCGATCGCGGCCAGACTGGCGACGAGCAGTTCTTC. It translates to CASIDRGQTGDEQFF.

The rearrangement links TRBV4-3 to TRBJ1-5, with D unresolved. CDR1 and CDR2 from the germline V gene are LGHNA and YSLEER. Trimming stripped 0 bases from V and 3 bases from J, with 9 bases between. This CDR3 region has 15 residues. The CDR3 region has the DNA TGCGCCAGCAGCCAAGATAGACAAATCAATCAGCCCCAGCATTTT. The encoded protein is CASSQDRQINQPQHF.

V is TRBV5-6 and J is TRBJ2-7, with D unresolved. From germline, CDR1 is SGHDT and CDR2 YYEEEE. CDR3 length equals 12 residues. V shed 0 bases and J shed 3 bases, with 4 bases lying between them. In DNA, the CDR3 is TGTGCCAGCAGCTTGGAAAACTACGAGCAGTACTTC. Amino acids: CASSLENYEQYF.

The chain uses TRBV12-3 or TRBV12-4 and TRBJ2-4; no firm D call. V gave up 2 bases and J gave up 1 base, with 15 bases separating them. The CDR3 sequence is 17 residues long. CDR3 in amino acids: CASSLPGLVGAKNIQYF. The CDR3 bases are TGTGCCAGCAGTTTACCCGGCCTCGTAGGGGCCAAAAACATTCAGTACTTC.

This chain links TRBV5-5 with TRBJ1-2; D possibly corresponds to TRBD1 (6 bases). Looked up from germline, CDR1 is SGHKS and CDR2 is YYEKEE (reference sequence). Trimming cost V 3 bases and J 5 bases, with 14 bases left between them. The CDR3 has 14 amino acids. The CDR3 DNA sequence: TGTGCCAGCAGCTCGCCGACAGGACTATATGGCTACACCTTC. This codes for CASSSPTGLYGYTF.

This chain uses TRBV12-3 or TRBV12-4 with TRBJ2-7; no clear D. V was clipped by 3 bases and J by 3 bases, with 12 bases between them. The CDR3 loop spans 14 amino acids. DNA for the CDR3: TGTGCCAGCAGTTTTGCCCTCACCGGCTACGAGCAGTACTTC. Protein sequence: CASSFALTGYEQYF.

The chain is built from TRBV7-2 and TRBJ2-1, with 8 bases aligning to TRBD1. CDR1 is SGHTA and CDR2 is FQGNSA in the germline V gene. The CDR3 length is 14 residues. The ends lost 4 bases at V and 4 bases at J; junction bases unmatched: 3. The CDR3 is CASSSDREYNEQFF. Written as DNA, the CDR3 is TGTGCCAGCAGCTCGGACAGGGAATACAATGAGCAGTTCTTC. The variable domain in full, with the rest retrieved from reference TRBV7-2 and TRBJ2-1, is GAGVSQSPSNKVTEKGKDVELRCDPISGHTALYWYRQSLGQGLEFLIYFQGNSAPDKSGLPSDRFSAERTGGSVSTLTIQRTQQEDSAVYLCASSSDREYNEQFFGPGTRLTVL.

The CDR3 is CASSQDLGLAGLRASRNIQYF. The CDR3 DNA reads as TGCGCCAGCAGCCAAGATCTGGGGCTAGCGGGGCTAAGGGCTTCAAGAAACATTCAGTACTTC. This chain links TRBV4-1 with TRBJ2-4, with 9 bases aligning to TRBD2. J lost 6 bases, V lost 0 bases, and 21 bases had no gene match. CDR3 length equals 21 residues. Per germline, CDR1 MGHRA and CDR2 YSYEKL.

In its sample, this clonotype was seen once. This sequence joins TRBV7-3 and TRBJ1-5, with TRBD1 as a possible D gene (6 bases). CDR1 is SGHTA, CDR2 FQGTGA, per germline. The ends were cut back, 2 bases at V and 6 bases at J, with 14 bases in the middle. This CDR3 is 15 amino acids long. The CDR3 here is CASSLGGGKGQPQHF. Here the CDR3 DNA reads TGTGCCAGCAGCTTAGGAGGGGGTAAGGGTCAGCCCCAGCATTTT.